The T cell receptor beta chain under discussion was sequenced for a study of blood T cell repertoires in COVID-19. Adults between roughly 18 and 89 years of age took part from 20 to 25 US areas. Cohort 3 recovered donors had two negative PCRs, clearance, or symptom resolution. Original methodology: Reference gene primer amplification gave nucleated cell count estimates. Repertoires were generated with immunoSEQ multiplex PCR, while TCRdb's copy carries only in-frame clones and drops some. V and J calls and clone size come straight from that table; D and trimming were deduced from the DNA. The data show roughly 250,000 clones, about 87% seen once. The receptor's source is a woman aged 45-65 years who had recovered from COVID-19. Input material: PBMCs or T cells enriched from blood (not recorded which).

CDR3 residues: CASSLGTSGIYTQYF. The CDR3 nucleotides are TGTGCCAGCAGTCTAGGGACTAGCGGGATCTATACGCAGTATTTT. The chain employs TRBV28 and TRBJ2-3, with TRBD2 matching over 13 bases. This CDR3 contains 15 residues. The germline CDR1 and CDR2 sequences are MDHEN and SYDVKM. With 5 bases clipped from V and 7 bases from J, the junction kept 6 bases outside the gene matches. Full variable domain (missing parts from reference TRBV28 and TRBJ2-3): DVKVTQSSRYLVKRTGEKVFLECVQDMDHENMFWYRQDPGLGLRLIYFSYDVKMKEKGDIPEGYSVSREKKERFSLILESASTNQTSMYLCASSLGTSGIYTQYFGPGTRLTVL.